Below, 29 T cell receptor beta chains from the same sample are listed, as sequenced in a study of post-analysis software for immune sequencing data. Study findings and constraints: TRBV5-6, TRBV5-1 and TRBV20-1 were among several TRBV segments more frequent in patients than controls.

Each TCR beta cDNA library carried unique molecular identifiers. TCRdb reanalysed the PCR reads using MiXCR and keeps one entry per CDR3 protein. The data contain about 810,000 distinct CDR3 sequences, about 57% of them singletons. No antigen is known for these receptors. Sequenced material: blood. These receptors were collected from a girl aged 5 to 17 with multiple sclerosis.

The J gene is TRBJ2-1, the V gene TRBV20-1; 11 bases are a match to TRBD2. The junction had 10 bases not matched to a gene; V was cut back by 7 bases and J by 8 bases. Germline CDR1 is DFQATT and CDR2 is SNEGSKA (reference sequence). The CDR3 runs 14 residues. The CDR3 sequence: CSGMTSGKVDEQFF. CDR3 DNA sequence: TGCAGTGGAATGACTAGCGGGAAGGTGGATGAGCAGTTCTTC.

The V gene is TRBV11-2, the J gene TRBJ2-1, with 9 bases identical to TRBD2. CDR1 SGHAT and CDR2 FQNNGV come from the germline V gene. The CDR3 runs to 16 residues. V lost 7 bases to trimming and J lost 1 base; unmatched junction nucleotides: 8. CDR3 residues: CASTDLSGGSYNEQFF. CDR3 nucleotide sequence: TGTGCCAGCACGGACCTTAGCGGGGGATCCTACAATGAGCAGTTCTTC.

The chain links TRBV12-3 or TRBV12-4 to TRBJ1-1, with 8 bases that match TRBD1. After removal of 5 bases from V and 2 bases from J, the junction contained 7 bases not matched to a gene. This CDR3 region has 15 residues. DNA for the CDR3: TGTGCCAGCAGTCTAGGACAGGGAGGAAACACTGAAGCTTTCTTT. It is translated as CASSLGQGGNTEAFF.

The chain employs TRBV7-9 and TRBJ2-2; D is uncertain. Germline V CDR1 and CDR2: SEHNR, FQNEAQ (reference sequence). This CDR3 region has 14 residues. Trimming stripped 7 bases from V and 8 bases from J, with 17 bases between. CDR3 amino acids: CASTPSGPRGELFF. The CDR3 nucleotides are TGTGCCAGCACCCCATCGGGCCCTCGGGGGGAGCTGTTTTTT.

This clonotype occurred a few times. V is TRBV5-5 and J is TRBJ2-3; D is undetermined. Germline loops: CDR1 SGHKS, CDR2 YYEKEE (reference sequence). The germline V and J ends were trimmed by 4 bases and 6 bases, with 9 bases remaining between them. The CDR3 spans 12 residues. The CDR3 DNA is TGTGCCAGCAGCCTACCCCGGGATACGCAGTATTTT. Amino acids: CASSLPRDTQYF.

The rearrangement uses TRBV6-1 and TRBJ2-1; D gene unclear. The CDR3 runs to 14 residues. The ends were cut back, 1 base at V and 8 bases at J, with 12 bases in the middle. Per germline, CDR1 MNHNS and CDR2 SASEGT. CDR3: CASSEGEGPHEQFF. The CDR3, as DNA: TGTGCCAGCAGTGAAGGTGAAGGGCCCCATGAGCAGTTCTTC.

This clonotype was seen just once. The rearrangement links TRBV7-9 to TRBJ1-2, with D tentatively TRBD1 (6 bases). This CDR3 contains 15 residues. Between the trimmed V and J ends, which lost 1 base and 4 bases, there was a span of 13 bases. Germline assignment: CDR1 SEHNR and CDR2 FQNEAQ (reference sequence). The CDR3: CASSLELGATYGYTF. Here the CDR3 DNA reads TGTGCCAGCAGCTTAGAGCTGGGGGCGACCTATGGCTACACCTTC.

V is TRBV12-3 or TRBV12-4 and J is TRBJ2-7, with a tentative D call TRBD1 (6 bases). This CDR3 is 14 amino acids long. The ends were cut back, 3 bases at V and 5 bases at J, with 14 bases in the middle. CDR3 region: CASSFGTLRDEQYF. CDR3 DNA: TGTGCCAGCAGTTTCGGGACACTCCGTGACGAGCAGTACTTC.

This rearrangement joins TRBV7-2 to TRBJ2-7, with D possibly TRBD1 on 6 matching bases. V was shortened by 6 bases and J by 1 base, with 16 bases between the two germline ends. The CDR3 runs to 15 residues. Germline CDR1 reads SGHTA; CDR2 reads FQGNSA. This chain's CDR3 is CASRTTGTTSYEQYF. In DNA, the CDR3 is TGTGCCAGCAGAACCACCGGGACAACTTCCTACGAGCAGTACTTC. Complete variable domain (other parts from reference TRBV7-2 and TRBJ2-7): GAGVSQSPSNKVTEKGKDVELRCDPISGHTALYWYRQSLGQGLEFLIYFQGNSAPDKSGLPSDRFSAERTGGSVSTLTIQRTQQEDSAVYLCASRTTGTTSYEQYFGPGTRLTVT.

The chain has TRBV6-6 and TRBJ2-7; TRBD2 matches 7 bases. The CDR3 runs 15 residues. From germline, CDR1 is MNHNY and CDR2 SVGAGI (reference sequence). V dropped 2 bases and J dropped 0; count of bases not matched to a gene: 4. DNA for the CDR3: TGTGCCAGCAGTTACAAAGGACTAGGCTCCTACGAGCAGTACTTC. It codes for CASSYKGLGSYEQYF.

This chain connects TRBV12-3 or TRBV12-4 to TRBJ2-3, with D possibly being TRBD2 (5 bases). V lost 5 bases to trimming and J lost 4 bases, with 13 bases between them. This CDR3 is 14 amino acids long. The CDR3 DNA reads TGTGCCAGCAGTCTGCGGGTGTACCCAGATACGCAGTATTTT. Amino acids: CASSLRVYPDTQYF.

In its sample, this clonotype was seen a few times. The gene calls are TRBV4-2 and TRBJ2-7; D might be TRBD1 or TRBD2, each matching 5 bases. This CDR3 contains 16 residues. The V gene lost 0 bases and the J gene lost 1 base, with 13 bases spanning the gap. The V gene's germline CDR1 is LGHNA and CDR2 YNFKEQ. CDR3 bases: TGTGCCAGCAGCCAAGAAATGGGGACGGATTCCTACGAGCAGTACTTC. It is translated as CASSQEMGTDSYEQYF.

The chain links TRBV5-1 to TRBJ2-1; 9 nucleotides line up with TRBD1. This CDR3 is built from 14 residues. The ends lost 6 bases at V and 6 bases at J; junction bases unmatched: 7. CDR1 SGHRS and CDR2 YFSETQ come from the germline V gene. In DNA form, the CDR3 reads TGCGCCAGCACCGGACAGGGGTTGGGCAATGAGCAGTTCTTC. Protein: CASTGQGLGNEQFF.

Of note for this clonotype: Mismatch with germline at one junction end may stem from a read error. This chain joins TRBV13 and TRBJ2-1; 7 positions match TRBD1. Germline V gene data show CDR1 as PRHDT and CDR2 as FYEKMQ (reference sequence). The CDR3 runs to 15 residues. The CDR3 loop is CARSTGTAGYNEQFF. The CDR3, as DNA: TGTGCCCGCAGCACCGGGACAGCCGGCTACAATGAGCAGTTCTTC.

This chain links TRBV20-1 with TRBJ2-1; possible D gene TRBD1, 5 bases. There are 15 residues in the CDR3. Per germline, CDR1 DFQATT and CDR2 SNEGSKA (reference sequence). The V gene lost 0 bases and the J gene lost 4 bases, with 13 bases spanning the gap. The CDR3 loop is CSARDLSYRYNEQFF. Written as DNA, the CDR3 is TGCAGTGCTAGAGATCTGAGCTACAGGTACAATGAGCAGTTCTTC.

This sequence joins TRBV29-1 and TRBJ2-7; 7 bases are shared with TRBD2. Germline CDR1 reads SQVTM; CDR2 reads ANQGSEA. This CDR3 comprises 14 residues. V shed 5 bases, J shed 6 bases, and the junction held 13 bases outside the gene matches. CDR3 amino acids: CSVFGEGEVSEQYF. DNA of the CDR3: TGCAGCGTTTTTGGGGAGGGCGAGGTTTCCGAGCAGTACTTC.

In this sample, this clonotype turned up a few times. The chain uses TRBV9 and TRBJ1-2; the D gene is possibly TRBD1 (5 bases). CDR1 is SGDLS and CDR2 is YYNGEE in the germline V gene. V shed 4 bases and J shed 0 bases, with 13 bases lying between them. CDR3 length equals 15 residues. CDR3 protein: CASSLGVGANYGYTF. The DNA of the CDR3 is TGTGCCAGCAGCCTGGGGGTCGGGGCTAACTATGGCTACACCTTC.

The chain uses TRBV2 and TRBJ1-4, with D possibly being TRBD1 (6 bases). CDR1 and CDR2 (germline): SNHLY, FYNNEI. CDR3 length: 14 amino acids. Trimming cost V 10 bases and J 0 bases, with 12 bases left between them. This CDR3 reads CANGGGATNEKLFF. DNA for the CDR3: TGTGCCAACGGAGGGGGGGCAACTAATGAAAAACTGTTTTTT.

The chain uses TRBV5-5 and TRBJ1-2; no definite D call. The ends were cut back, 2 bases at V and 2 bases at J, with 13 bases in the middle. The germline V gene has CDR1 SGHKS and CDR2 YYEKEE (reference sequence). CDR3 length: 15 residues. Written as DNA, the CDR3 is TGTGCCAGCAGCTTTTACGAGGACGGGAACTATGGCTACACCTTC. It translates to CASSFYEDGNYGYTF.

With regard to this clonotype: The germline gene is not matched at one end of the junction; a read error may be the cause. V gene TRBV6-5 combines with J gene TRBJ2-5; D could derive from TRBD1 or TRBD2 (5 bases each). The CDR3 runs 14 residues. Germline V gives CDR1 MNHEY, CDR2 SVGAGI. CDR3 sequence reads: CTSSSRTGRETQYF. The CDR3 DNA reads as TGTACCAGCAGTTCCCGGACGGGGCGAGAGACCCAGTACTTC.

The chain links TRBV20-1 to TRBJ1-2; D remains unclear. V was cut by 5 bases and J by 8 bases, with 21 bases left in between. The length of the CDR3 is 14 residues. Germline V CDR1 and CDR2: DFQATT, SNEGSKA (reference sequence). Here the CDR3 reads CSAEGNWGSRGYTF. CDR3 DNA sequence: TGCAGTGCTGAGGGAAACTGGGGATCCCGGGGCTACACCTTC.

This chain joins TRBV7-2 and TRBJ2-1; 14 nucleotides agree with TRBD2. The CDR3 is 17 amino acids. Trimming removed 8 bases from V and 3 bases from J; junction bases left unmatched: 9. Germline CDR1 is SGHTA and CDR2 is FQGNSA. The CDR3 here is CASSHPGLAGVYNEQFF. CDR3 bases: TGTGCCAGCTCACACCCGGGACTAGCGGGAGTCTACAATGAGCAGTTCTTC.

This rearrangement joins TRBV20-1 to TRBJ2-4, with D perhaps matching TRBD1 (6 bases). V lost 6 bases and J 3 bases, leaving 12 bases between the germline ends. Germline lookup yields CDR1 DFQATT and CDR2 SNEGSKA (reference sequence). The CDR3 totals 13 residues. CDR3 in DNA: TGCAGTGCCGAAGTCAGGGGCAAAAACATTCAGTACTTC. Amino acid sequence: CSAEVRGKNIQYF.

The chain couples TRBV5-1 to TRBJ2-1, with TRBD2 identical over 12 bases. The junction had 4 bases not matched to a gene; V was cut back by 0 bases and J by 9 bases. This CDR3 spans 15 amino acids. Germline V lookup: CDR1 SGHRS, CDR2 YFSETQ. This CDR3 reads CASSLELAGGGEQFF. DNA of the CDR3: TGCGCCAGCAGCTTGGAGCTAGCGGGAGGGGGTGAGCAGTTCTTC.

The chain combines TRBV3-1 with TRBJ2-3; D gene ambiguous. V shed 1 base and J shed 1 base, with 9 bases lying between them. Germline V gives CDR1 LGHDT, CDR2 YNNKEL (reference sequence). The CDR3 sequence is 15 residues long. The CDR3 DNA follows: TGTGCCAGCAGCCAAGGTTCTTTGGGCACAGATACGCAGTATTTT. This translates into CASSQGSLGTDTQYF.

This chain links TRBV27 with TRBJ2-2; D ambiguous. The germline V gene encodes CDR1 MNHEY and CDR2 SMNVEV (reference sequence). This CDR3 comprises 13 residues. Trimming pared 3 bases from V and 5 bases from J, leaving 7 bases between. CDR3 nucleotide sequence: TGTGCCAGCAGTTTGTTGGGGACCGGGGAGCTGTTTTTT. Protein sequence: CASSLLGTGELFF.

This clonotype occurred a few times. The chain couples TRBV28 to TRBJ2-3; D is possibly TRBD2 (5 bases). The V end was cut by 3 bases, the J end by 4 bases, with 14 bases between. Per the germline V gene, CDR1 is MDHEN and CDR2 is SYDVKM. This CDR3 has 15 amino acids. The CDR3 region is CASSLASPAADTQYF. Here the CDR3 DNA reads TGTGCCAGCAGTTTGGCTAGCCCCGCGGCAGATACGCAGTATTTT.

This clonotype was observed a single time. The V call is TRBV20-1, the J call TRBJ1-2, with TRBD1 matching 8 bases. The CDR3 is 16 residues long. V dropped 5 bases and J dropped 5; count of bases not matched to a gene: 16. Germline V gene sequence: CDR1 DFQATT, CDR2 SNEGSKA (reference sequence). CDR3 nucleotide sequence: TGCAGTGCTCGACCGGGACAGGTCCTCCCGAGGTATGGCTACACCTTC. Its translation: CSARPGQVLPRYGYTF.

This chain connects TRBV7-9 to TRBJ2-3; D ambiguous. The CDR3 totals 14 residues. In germline, CDR1 is SEHNR, CDR2 FQNEAQ (reference sequence). Deletions cut 0 bases from V and 6 bases from J, with 10 bases between. Here the CDR3 DNA reads TGTGCCAGCAGCTTAGCGTCCCTTTCGGATACGCAGTATTTT. Protein sequence: CASSLASLSDTQYF.